The subject of this entry is one T cell receptor (beta chain). Its antigen is still unknown. Trimming cost V 3 bases and J 4 bases, with 6 bases left between them. CDR1 and CDR2 from the germline V gene are SGHRS and YFSETQ. CDR3 size: 12 residues. The data are from a study of blood T cells in healthy people across ages. Findings of the study overall: There were more naive CD4+ cells and higher diversity in long-lived donors than in aged donors.

A sample-barcoded 5' primer and a J-beta primer mix were used in a second PCR of roughly 7 to 12 cycles. Every sample gave at least 2.5 million paired-end reads containing CDR3. TCRdb fed the 5' RACE reads into MiXCR, producing one record per CDR3 protein. Found here are 850,000 to 1,000,000 distinct CDR3 sequences, around 54% of them singletons; the top ten hold 20% to 25%. Sequences were obtained from blood. The chain uses TRBV5-1 and TRBJ2-3, with no clear D. The clonotype was recovered from a woman aged 60-70 years in good health. Here the CDR3 reads CASSSESDTQYF. CDR3 sequence (DNA): TGCGCCAGCAGCTCCGAGTCAGATACGCAGTATTTT.